The 15 T cell receptor beta chains reported below all come from one sample, sequenced in a study of OX40 agonist ivuxolimab in advanced cancers. Libraries were prepared by immunoSEQ multiplex PCR; TCRdb keeps only in-frame clonotypes and omits some of them. The table includes 20,000 to 25,000 clones, 75% to 85% detected once. The sample was CD4+ or CD8+ T cells sorted from blood, taken in a trial of the OX40 agonist ivuxolimab. Receptors originate from an adult with an advanced solid tumor such as melanoma, head and neck, liver or kidney cancer.

V is TRBV6-5 and J is TRBJ1-5; a possible D gene is TRBD1 (6 bases). In germline, CDR1 is MNHEY, CDR2 SVGAGI. There are 15 residues in the CDR3. Trimming left V 2 bases short and J 3 bases short, with 11 bases between. CDR3 coding DNA: TGTGCCAGCAGTTACCTACAGGGAGCCAATCAGCCCCAGCATTTT. Encoded protein: CASSYLQGANQPQHF.

This chain links TRBV6-6 with TRBJ1-2; D may be TRBD1 (5 bases). There are 15 residues in the CDR3. Per the germline V gene, CDR1 is MNHNY and CDR2 is SVGAGI (reference sequence). Trimming took 8 bases from V and 8 from J, leaving 24 bases between them. CDR3 loop: CASGVGTGRRGGYTF. CDR3 coding DNA: TGTGCCAGCGGGGTGGGGACGGGACGTCGGGGAGGCTACACCTTC.

J is TRBJ1-5 and V is TRBV5-6, with a tentative D call TRBD1 (6 bases). With 3 bases removed from V and 3 bases from J, the gap between germline ends came to 10 bases. The CDR3 loop spans 14 amino acids. Germline V gene lookup returns CDR1 SGHDT and CDR2 YYEEEE. The CDR3 here is CASSSPGVNQPQHF. The CDR3 DNA sequence: TGTGCCAGCAGCTCTCCAGGGGTCAATCAGCCCCAGCATTTT.

This clone was observed once. CDR3 sequence: CSARKGGTGELFF. As DNA, the CDR3 is TGCAGCGCCAGAAAGGGGGGCACCGGGGAGCTGTTTTTT. The genes are TRBV29-1 and TRBJ2-2; D is tentatively TRBD1 or TRBD2 (6 bases each). Trimming stripped 7 bases from V and 4 bases from J, with 13 bases between. From germline, CDR1 is SQVTM and CDR2 ANQGSEA. The CDR3 extends over 13 amino acids.

This clone showed up just a few times. CDR3 amino acids: CASSLDRVPYNEQFF. The CDR3 region has the DNA TGTGCCAGCAGCTTAGACAGAGTTCCCTACAATGAGCAGTTCTTC. The V call is TRBV28, the J call TRBJ2-1, with D perhaps matching TRBD1 (5 bases). Per germline, CDR1 MDHEN and CDR2 SYDVKM. V was shortened by 6 bases and J by 2 bases, with 14 bases between the two germline ends. This CDR3 region has 15 residues.

The V gene is TRBV12-5, the J gene TRBJ1-1, with a possible D match to TRBD1 (5 bases). Trimming took off 7 bases at V and 2 bases at J, with 14 bases between the two ends. The CDR3 has 14 amino acids. The V gene's germline CDR1 is LGHNT and CDR2 FRNRAP. CDR3 in DNA: TGTGCTAGTGCCTGGGGACCCGGTAACACTGAAGCTTTCTTT. Encoded protein: CASAWGPGNTEAFF.

The chain couples TRBV28 to TRBJ1-5; D is uncertain. CDR1 is MDHEN and CDR2 is SYDVKM in the germline V gene. The CDR3 is made up of 16 amino acids. Trimming shortened V by 3 bases and J by 2 bases, and 14 bases separated the two germline ends. Written as DNA, the CDR3 is TGTGCCAGCAGTTTTTCTTCCAGAGGGCGCAATCAGCCCCAGCATTTT. It translates to CASSFSSRGRNQPQHF.

The V and J genes are TRBV7-3 and TRBJ1-1; no clear D. The CDR3 runs 14 residues. Trimming shortened V by 5 bases and J by 1 base, and 11 bases separated the two germline ends. Germline V gene sequence: CDR1 SGHTA, CDR2 FQGTGA. The CDR3 is CASSLGWGNTEAFF. CDR3 DNA sequence: TGTGCCAGCAGCCTAGGTTGGGGGAACACTGAAGCTTTCTTT.

The chain is built from TRBV18 and TRBJ2-7, with no clear D. The CDR3 totals 14 residues. V was clipped by 0 bases and J by 5 bases, with 11 bases between them. Germline V gene lookup returns CDR1 KGHSH and CDR2 LQKENI. CDR3 DNA sequence: TGTGCCAGCTCACCACCGAGCAGGTTTGACGAGCAGTACTTC. Its translation: CASSPPSRFDEQYF.

This chain uses TRBV18 with TRBJ2-2, with TRBD1 matching 7 bases. Germline trimming cut 2 bases from V and 0 bases from J; bases unmatched to any gene: 3. This CDR3 is built from 16 residues. Germline V gene data show CDR1 as KGHSH and CDR2 as LQKENI. Here the CDR3 DNA reads TGTGCCAGCTCACCATCCGGGACAGCGAACACCGGGGAGCTGTTTTTT. The encoded protein is CASSPSGTANTGELFF.

The chain carries TRBV7-8 and TRBJ2-2; TRBD1 is a possible D gene (6 bases). The CDR3 extends over 15 amino acids. Trimming took 1 base from V and 7 from J, leaving 13 bases between them. CDR1 SGHVS and CDR2 FQNEAQ come from the germline V gene. The CDR3 protein is CASSLERRGDGELFF. CDR3 coding DNA: TGTGCCAGCAGCTTAGAGCGCAGGGGCGACGGGGAGCTGTTTTTT.

The chain uses TRBV18 and TRBJ1-2, with D possibly being TRBD1 (5 bases). Per germline, CDR1 KGHSH and CDR2 LQKENI. With 2 bases removed from V and 6 bases from J, the gap between germline ends came to 16 bases. The CDR3 is made up of 15 amino acids. CDR3 nucleotide sequence: TGTGCCAGCTCACCAGTGGCAGGGAAAAGGAATGGCTACACCTTC. Its protein is CASSPVAGKRNGYTF.

A few counts support this clone. V is TRBV28 and J is TRBJ2-7; D remains unclear. Germline assignment: CDR1 MDHEN and CDR2 SYDVKM. Trimming stripped 1 base from V and 2 bases from J, with 15 bases between. This CDR3 is 16 amino acids long. Written as DNA, the CDR3 is TGTGCCAGCAGTTTATTCTCCAGCAGGAATGCCTACGAGCAGTACTTC. Amino acid sequence: CASSLFSSRNAYEQYF.

The chain couples TRBV2 to TRBJ2-1; possibly TRBD1 for D (7 bases). Germline V gene sequence: CDR1 SNHLY, CDR2 FYNNEI. Trimming took 8 bases from V and 3 from J, leaving 14 bases between them. The CDR3 runs 14 residues. This chain's CDR3 is CASLTGRLYNEQFF. In nucleotides, the CDR3 is TGTGCCAGCCTGACAGGGAGGCTCTACAATGAGCAGTTCTTC.

The J gene is TRBJ1-6, the V gene TRBV6-1, with D maybe TRBD1 (5 bases). The CDR3 is made up of 16 amino acids. V was pared by 0 bases and J by 10 bases, with 16 bases between. Germline V gene data show CDR1 as MNHNS and CDR2 as SASEGT. CDR3 nucleotides: TGTGCCAGCAGTGAAGCACAGGTCCGCGGGGCATCACCCCTCCACTTT. Protein sequence: CASSEAQVRGASPLHF.